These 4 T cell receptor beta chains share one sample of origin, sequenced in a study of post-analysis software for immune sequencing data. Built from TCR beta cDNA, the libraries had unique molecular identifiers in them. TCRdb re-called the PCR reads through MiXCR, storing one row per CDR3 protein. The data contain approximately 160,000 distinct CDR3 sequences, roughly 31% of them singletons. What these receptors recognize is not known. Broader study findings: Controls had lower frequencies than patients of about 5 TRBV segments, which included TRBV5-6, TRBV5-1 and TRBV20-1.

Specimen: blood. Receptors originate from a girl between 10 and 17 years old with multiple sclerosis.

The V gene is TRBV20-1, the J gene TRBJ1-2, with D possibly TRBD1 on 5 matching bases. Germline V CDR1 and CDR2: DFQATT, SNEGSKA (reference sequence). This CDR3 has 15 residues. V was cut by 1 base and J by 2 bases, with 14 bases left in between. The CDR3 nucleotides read TGCAGTGCTAGAGTGTTCGTGCAGGGAAACTATGGCTACACCTTC. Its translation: CSARVFVQGNYGYTF.

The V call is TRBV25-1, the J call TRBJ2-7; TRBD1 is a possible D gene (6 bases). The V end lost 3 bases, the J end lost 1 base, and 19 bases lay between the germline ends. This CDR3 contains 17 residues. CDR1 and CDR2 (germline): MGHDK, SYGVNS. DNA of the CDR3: TGTGCCAGCAGTGATGACGGGACACTAAACTCTTCCTACGAGCAGTACTTC. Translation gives CASSDDGTLNSSYEQYF.

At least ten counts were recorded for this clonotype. DNA for the CDR3: TGTGCCAGCAGCGGCAGAACCCTCCACTTT. It yields the protein CASSGRTLHF. The V call is TRBV3-1, the J call TRBJ1-6, with D unclear. Germline loops: CDR1 LGHDT, CDR2 YNNKEL (reference sequence). The V gene lost 5 bases and the J gene lost 14 bases, with 7 bases spanning the gap. The CDR3 is 10 residues long.

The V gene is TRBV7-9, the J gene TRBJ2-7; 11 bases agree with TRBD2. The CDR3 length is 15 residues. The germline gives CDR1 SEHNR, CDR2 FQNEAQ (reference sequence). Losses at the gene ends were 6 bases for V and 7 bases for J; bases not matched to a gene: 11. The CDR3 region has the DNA TGTGCCAGCAGTTATATAGCGGGAGGGGAGAATGAGCAGTACTTC. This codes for CASSYIAGGENEQYF.